This T cell receptor (beta chain) emerged from a study of CXCR3-negative and CXCR3-positive naive CD8 T cells. Overall study results and limits: Diversity ran similarly high across both naive subsets but far lower in memory CD8+ cells. Whereas memory cells differed, naive CXCR3-negative and CXCR3-positive cells shared similar TRBV-TRBJ usage.

UMI-labeled 5' RACE TRB cDNA libraries were prepared from the cells. TCRdb re-called the 5' RACE reads and catalogs CDR3 proteins one per entry, DNA excluded. The sample data list tens of thousands of distinct CDR3 sequences. The CDR3 runs to 17 residues. Germline V CDR1 and CDR2: LGHNA, YNFKEQ. About this clonotype itself: What it recognizes is unknown.

The receptor comes from a human donor in good health. Some clones in this sample may be carry-over from other donors' samples. V and J are TRBV4-2 and TRBJ1-4; TCRdb selects TRBD1, and the lack of DNA leaves this call unchecked. The sequenced sample was memory CD8+ T cells from blood. Here the CDR3 reads CASSQDGDVSTNEKLFF.